This T cell receptor (beta chain) was sequenced in a study of blood T cell repertoires in COVID-19. Study as a whole: Nucleic acid was either cDNA or gDNA, and it came from T cells, B-cell-depleted T cells, or PBMCs.

The CDR3 runs 12 residues. Trimming removed 3 bases at V and 5 bases at J, with 5 bases between. Source study methods: Estimates of nucleated cell counts were drawn from the amplification of reference gene primers. Repertoires were generated with immunoSEQ multiplex PCR, while TCRdb's copy carries only in-frame clones and drops some. The V and J calls and clone size come from that table; D and trimming were worked out from the DNA. The table records 150,000 to 170,000 clones, roughly 80% of them present only once. The specimen was peripheral blood. This clonotype was sampled from a woman at least 80 years old with acute or convalescent COVID-19. The V gene is TRBV12-3 or TRBV12-4, the J gene TRBJ2-1; D remains unclear. The CDR3 DNA sequence: TGTGCCAGCAGTTTGAGGCACAATGAGCAGTTCTTC. The encoded protein is CASSLRHNEQFF.